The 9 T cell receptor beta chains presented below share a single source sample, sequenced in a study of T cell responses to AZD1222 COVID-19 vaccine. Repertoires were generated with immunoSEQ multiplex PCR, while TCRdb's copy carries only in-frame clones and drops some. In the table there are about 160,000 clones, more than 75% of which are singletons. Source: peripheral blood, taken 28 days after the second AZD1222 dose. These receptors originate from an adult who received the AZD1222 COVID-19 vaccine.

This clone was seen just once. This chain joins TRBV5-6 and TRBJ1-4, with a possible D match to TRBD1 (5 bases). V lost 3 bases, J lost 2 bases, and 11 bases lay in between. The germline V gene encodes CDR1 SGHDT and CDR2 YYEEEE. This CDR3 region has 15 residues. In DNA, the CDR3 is TGTGCCAGCAGCTCTCAGGGCGGGACTAATGAAAAACTGTTTTTT. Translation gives CASSSQGGTNEKLFF.

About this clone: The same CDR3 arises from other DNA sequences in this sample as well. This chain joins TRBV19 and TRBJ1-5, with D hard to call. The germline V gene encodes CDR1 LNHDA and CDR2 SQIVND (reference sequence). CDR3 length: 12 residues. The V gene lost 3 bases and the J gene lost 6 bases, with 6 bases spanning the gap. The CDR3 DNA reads TGTGCCAGTAGTATCCTCGGTCAGCCCCAGCATTTT. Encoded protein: CASSILGQPQHF.

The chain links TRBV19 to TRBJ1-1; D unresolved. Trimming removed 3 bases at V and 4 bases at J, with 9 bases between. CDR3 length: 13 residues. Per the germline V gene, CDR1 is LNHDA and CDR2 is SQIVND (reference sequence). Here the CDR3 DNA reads TGTGCCAGTAGTATGAAGGTGAGCACTGAAGCTTTCTTT. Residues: CASSMKVSTEAFF. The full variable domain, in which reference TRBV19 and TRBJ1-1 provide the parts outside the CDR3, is DGGITQSPKYLFRKEGQNVTLSCEQNLNHDAMYWYRQDPGQGLRLIYYSQIVNDFQKGDIAEGYSVSREKKESFPLTVTSAQKNPTAFYLCASSMKVSTEAFFGQGTRLTVV.

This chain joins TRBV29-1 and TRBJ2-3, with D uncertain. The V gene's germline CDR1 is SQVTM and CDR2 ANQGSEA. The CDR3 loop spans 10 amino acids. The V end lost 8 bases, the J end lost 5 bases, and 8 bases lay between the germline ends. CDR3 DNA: TGCAGCCTGATGATAGATACGCAGTATTTT. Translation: CSLMIDTQYF.

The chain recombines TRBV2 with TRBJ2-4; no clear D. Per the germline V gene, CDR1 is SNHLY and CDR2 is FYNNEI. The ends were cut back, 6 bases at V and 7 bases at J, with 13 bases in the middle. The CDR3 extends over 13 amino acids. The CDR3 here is CASSPWEGNIQYF. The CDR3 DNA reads TGTGCCAGCAGCCCCTGGGAAGGGAACATTCAGTACTTC.

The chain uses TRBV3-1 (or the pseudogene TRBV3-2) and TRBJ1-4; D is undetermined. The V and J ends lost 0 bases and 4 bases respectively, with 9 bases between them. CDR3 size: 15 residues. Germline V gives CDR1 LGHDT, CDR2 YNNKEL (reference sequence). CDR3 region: CASSQEVRLNEKLFF. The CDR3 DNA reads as TGTGCCAGCAGCCAAGAAGTAAGGCTTAATGAAAAACTGTTTTTT.

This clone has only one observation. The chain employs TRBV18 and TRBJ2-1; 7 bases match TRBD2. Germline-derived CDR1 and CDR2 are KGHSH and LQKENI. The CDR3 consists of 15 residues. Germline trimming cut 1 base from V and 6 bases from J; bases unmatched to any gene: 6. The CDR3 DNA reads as TGTGCCAGCTCACCACTCTCTAGCGGTTCCAATGAGCAGTTCTTC. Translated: CASSPLSSGSNEQFF.

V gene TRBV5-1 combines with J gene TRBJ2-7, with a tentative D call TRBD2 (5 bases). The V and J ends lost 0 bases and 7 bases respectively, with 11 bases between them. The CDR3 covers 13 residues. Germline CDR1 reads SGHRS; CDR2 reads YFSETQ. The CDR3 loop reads CASSLGAGGEQYF. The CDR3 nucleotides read TGCGCCAGCAGCTTGGGGGCGGGCGGGGAGCAGTACTTC.

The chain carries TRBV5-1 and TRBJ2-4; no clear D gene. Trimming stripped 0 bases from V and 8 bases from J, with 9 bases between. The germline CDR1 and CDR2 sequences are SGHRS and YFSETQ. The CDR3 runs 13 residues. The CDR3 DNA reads TGCGCCAGCAGCTTGGACGGACCCTACATTCAGTACTTC. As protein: CASSLDGPYIQYF.